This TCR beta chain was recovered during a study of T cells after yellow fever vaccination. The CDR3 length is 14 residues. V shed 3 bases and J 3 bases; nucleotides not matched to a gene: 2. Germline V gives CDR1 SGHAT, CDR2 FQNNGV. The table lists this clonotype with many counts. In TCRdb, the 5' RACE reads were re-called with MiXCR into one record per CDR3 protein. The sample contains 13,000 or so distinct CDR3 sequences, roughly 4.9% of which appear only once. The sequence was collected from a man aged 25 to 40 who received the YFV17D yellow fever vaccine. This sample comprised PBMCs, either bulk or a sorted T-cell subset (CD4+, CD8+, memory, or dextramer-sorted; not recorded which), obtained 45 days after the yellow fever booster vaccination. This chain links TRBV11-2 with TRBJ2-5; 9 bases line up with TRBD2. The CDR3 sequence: CASSFGTSKETQYF. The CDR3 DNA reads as TGTGCCAGCAGCTTCGGGACTAGCAAAGAGACCCAGTACTTC.